A selection of T cell receptor beta chains follows, all from one sample in a study of human T cells and chemical hapten exposure. Using its own MiXCR run on the RACE reads, TCRdb lists one record per CDR3 protein. The sample lists some 89,000 distinct CDR3 sequences, 9.5% to 13% seen once, with 2.5% in the top ten. The source material was whole blood, sampled in connection with sensitization to the hapten diphenylcyclopropenone (DPC). These receptors all stem from a woman aged 30 to 39 with alopecia areata. Some clones in this sample may be carry-over from other donors' samples. Both conserved end residues are part of each CDR3.

V gene,CDR3 protein
TRBV20-1,CSASGVTDTQYF
TRBV28,CASSMDSYEQYF
TRBV6-5,CASSYSRGRADTQYF
TRBV7-9,CASSSSGSENYNEQFF
TRBV6-5,CASSYGTGHNSPLHF
TRBV27,CASSLMRGADTQYF
TRBV29-1,CSVLLPGAYEQYF
TRBV10-2,CASSEGLAGRDTQYF
TRBV10-3,CAISPGTSGVEQYF
TRBV29-1,CSVTSGGSNEQFF
TRBV7-9,CASRKINTEAFF